There are a few counts of the clone carrying this T cell receptor beta chain. There are 16 residues in the CDR3. V lost 3 bases to trimming and J lost 3 bases, with 18 bases between them. CDR1 is MNHNS, CDR2 SASEGT, per germline. In the authors' workflow: Amplification from reference gene primers served as the basis for estimated nucleated cell counts. The data were produced by immunoSEQ multiplex PCR, yet TCRdb's version contains in-frame clones alone and is incomplete. V, J and clone size derive from that table, while D and trimming were established from the DNA sequence. The sample holds about 71,000 clones; about 86% are singletons and the top ten take under 30%. This sample is drawn from a study of blood T cell repertoires in COVID-19. Looking at the study overall: Acute and convalescent COVID-19 specimens originated in the United States, Italy and Spain.

The rearrangement uses TRBV6-1 and TRBJ2-7; a possible D gene is TRBD2 (6 bases). This clonotype was sampled from a man in his 70s with acute or convalescent COVID-19. Material: peripheral blood. This CDR3 reads CASSDVPPGVDYEQYF. The CDR3 coding sequence is TGTGCCAGCAGTGATGTCCCTCCGGGAGTAGACTACGAGCAGTACTTC.